This TCR beta chain originates from a study of CD8+CD57+ T cells in acquired aplastic anemia. This clonotype was recorded at least ten times. CD8+CD57+ cell expansion had been shown by flow cytometry in patients chosen for sequencing. Investigators profiled TCR beta VDJ and CDR3 from genomic DNA template. From the reads, TCRdb called clonotypes with MiXCR, one entry per CDR3 protein. The sample consists of a few hundred thousand distinct CDR3 sequences, 40% to 60% of them appearing once. The CDR3 is 14 residues long. The V end lost 3 bases, the J end lost 3 bases, and 11 bases lay between the germline ends. Germline assignment: CDR1 LGHDT and CDR2 YNNKEL (reference sequence).

The clonotype comes from a human donor with aplastic anemia. Sequencing was done on a sample of sorted CD4+, CD8+, or CD8+CD57+ T cells (not recorded which) from PBMCs. The chain combines TRBV3-1 with TRBJ1-1, with D tentatively TRBD1 (5 bases). Here the CDR3 reads CASSHWRGHTEAFF. The CDR3 DNA reads as TGTGCCAGCAGCCACTGGAGGGGACACACTGAAGCTTTCTTT. The whole variable domain, remainder taken from reference TRBV3-1 and TRBJ1-1, is DTAVSQTPKYLVTQMGNDKSIKCEQNLGHDTMYWYKQDSKKFLKIMFSYNNKELIINETVPNRFSPKSPDKAHLNLHINSLELGDSAVYFCASSHWRGHTEAFFGQGTRLTVV.